This T cell receptor beta chain came from a study of T cell repertoires in cytomegalovirus infection. Overall study context: Both a matching HLA type and CMV infection were indicated by public TCR beta signatures.

Study findings and constraints: Carriers of CMV plus the relevant HLA were identified by cumulative public TCR beta family frequency. The ex vivo response was dominated by HLA-C-restricted CMV-specific TCR beta clonotypes.

The CDR3 contains 15 residues. CDR1 is SGHAT, CDR2 FQNNGV, per germline. The germline V and J ends were trimmed by 0 bases and 5 bases, with 13 bases remaining between them. TCRdb recomputed calls from the reads with MiXCR, one row per CDR3 protein. The table lists about 310,000 distinct CDR3 sequences, 17% of them singletons, with about 11% in the top ten. With regard to this clonotype: Its antigen is still unknown.

The V call is TRBV11-2, the J call TRBJ2-5; tentative D call: TRBD2 (6 bases). Sequenced: PBMCs. The clonotype comes from a human donor in good health (CMV status not recorded). Some clones in this sample may be carry-over from other donors' samples. The CDR3 here is CASSLDPRDGETQYF. DNA for the CDR3: TGTGCCAGCAGCTTAGATCCGCGGGACGGGGAGACCCAGTACTTC.